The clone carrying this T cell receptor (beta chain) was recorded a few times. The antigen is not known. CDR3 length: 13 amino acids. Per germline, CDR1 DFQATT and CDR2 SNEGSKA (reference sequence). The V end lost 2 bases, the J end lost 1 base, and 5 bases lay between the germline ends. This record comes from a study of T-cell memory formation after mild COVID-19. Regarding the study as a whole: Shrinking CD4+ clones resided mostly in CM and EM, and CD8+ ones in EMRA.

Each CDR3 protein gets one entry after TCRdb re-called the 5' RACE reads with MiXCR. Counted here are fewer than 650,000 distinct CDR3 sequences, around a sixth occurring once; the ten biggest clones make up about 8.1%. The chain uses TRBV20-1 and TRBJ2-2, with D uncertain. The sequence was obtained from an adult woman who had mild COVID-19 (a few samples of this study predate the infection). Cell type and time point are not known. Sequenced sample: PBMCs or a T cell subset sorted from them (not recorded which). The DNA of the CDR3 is TGCAGTGCTAGACAGGTGAACACCGGGGAGCTGTTTTTT. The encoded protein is CSARQVNTGELFF.